The clone carrying this T cell receptor beta chain was seen a single time. Its target is unknown. The assay was immunoSEQ multiplex PCR, and TCRdb's table has in-frame clones only and misses some. The sample comprises a few hundred thousand clones, over 75% of which are singletons, and 9.5% to 15% rests with the top ten. The data derive from a study of cytomegalovirus exposure and HLA in healthy donors. The donors were part of the validation cohort of 120 subjects. That cohort was separate from the first cohort, which comprised fewer than 800 subjects. CDR3 length: 14 residues. The ends lost 2 bases at V and 4 bases at J; junction bases unmatched: 1. Germline CDR1 is SGHDN and CDR2 is FVKESK. Study-wide results and limits: According to the study, 160 or so TCR beta chains were cytomegalovirus-associated.

The chain links TRBV14 to TRBJ2-3; 9 nucleotides agree with TRBD1. The sequenced sample was PBMCs. This sequence originates from a young man in good health and CMV-seropositive. CDR3: CASSQRTGADTQYF. The CDR3 region has the DNA TGTGCCAGCAGCCAAAGGACAGGGGCAGATACGCAGTATTTT.